The present T cell receptor beta chain was sequenced within a study of cytomegalovirus exposure and HLA in healthy donors. Produced via immunoSEQ multiplex PCR; TCRdb's table is partial and in-frame only. The data show 140,000 to 150,000 clones, around 90% seen once. The CDR3 consists of 15 residues. Germline V gene lookup returns CDR1 LNHDA and CDR2 SQIVND (reference sequence). V shed 3 bases and J shed 1 base, with 12 bases lying between them. The sequence derives from a man between 18 and 29 years old in good health and CMV-seropositive. This sequence joins TRBV19 and TRBJ1-1; D is ambiguous. The sample was PBMCs. The chain's CDR3 is CASSIQTGRNTEAFF. CDR3 DNA: TGTGCCAGTAGTATCCAGACTGGCAGGAACACTGAAGCTTTCTTT.